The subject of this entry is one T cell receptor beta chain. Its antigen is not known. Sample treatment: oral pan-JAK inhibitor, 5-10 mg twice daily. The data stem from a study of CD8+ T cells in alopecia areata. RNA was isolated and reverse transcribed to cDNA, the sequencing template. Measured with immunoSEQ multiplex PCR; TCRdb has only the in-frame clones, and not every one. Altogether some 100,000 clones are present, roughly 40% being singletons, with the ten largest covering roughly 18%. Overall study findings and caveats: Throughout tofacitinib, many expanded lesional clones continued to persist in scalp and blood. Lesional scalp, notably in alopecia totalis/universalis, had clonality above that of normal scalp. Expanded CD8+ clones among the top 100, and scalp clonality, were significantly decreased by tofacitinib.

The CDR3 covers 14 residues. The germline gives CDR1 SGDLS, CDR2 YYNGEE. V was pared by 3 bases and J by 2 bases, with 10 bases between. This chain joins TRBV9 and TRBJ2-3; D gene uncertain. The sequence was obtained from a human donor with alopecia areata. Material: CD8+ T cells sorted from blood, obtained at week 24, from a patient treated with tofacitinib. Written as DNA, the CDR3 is TGTGCCAGCAGCGAGGCAGGCTTCACAGATACGCAGTATTTT. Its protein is CASSEAGFTDTQYF.